The TCR beta chain under discussion was sequenced for a study of cytomegalovirus exposure and HLA in healthy donors (dated by TCRdb to about 2017). Notes on the research overall: An earlier analysis of around 600 of the donors reported about 290 Gb of sequence data and 117 million unique TCR beta sequences from about 179 million T cells. About 300 gigabases of sequencing data and 70 million to 85 million unique TCR sequences were included in an early release covering about 700 HLA-typed donors. Of the roughly 400 genotyped donors, around 81% fell in the genetic ancestry cluster associated with self-reported Caucasian donors. The study aimed to test whether cataloging public T cell receptors could reveal signatures of past pathogen exposure. Using immunosequencing, the study profiled T cell repertoires from around 680 subjects and related those repertoires to cytomegalovirus serostatus. A separate validation cohort of some 130 different subjects was used in addition to the roughly 640-subject first cohort. To predict cytomegalovirus infection status, the study combined high-throughput TCR immunosequencing, statistical association of individual TCRs with disease status, and machine learning. A later analysis re-analyzed previously published TCR beta repertoires from 500 to 700 donors and added high-resolution HLA genotyping to study TCR occurrence patterns. Rather than using new phenotypic data, the later analysis identified candidate immune exposures from TCR beta sequences and from how often those sequences occurred across donors. An earlier analysis of about 620 of the donors applied high-throughput TCR beta sequencing to assess whether each TCR beta V gene segment acted as functional or pseudogenic. Donor age, sex, ethnicity and CMV serostatus were compiled together with the repertoire data. In a later genetic analysis, genome-wide SNP genotypes for about three fifths of the roughly 670 donors were used, and that subset was treated as a discovery cohort. All discovery cohort repertoires had been generated using a single sequencing platform. HLA typing covered class I and class II loci at four-digit resolution. The number of typed donors differed by locus: roughly 629-640 for A, B, C, DRB1 and DQB1; approximately 540 for DQA1; approximately 600 for DPA1; and around 470 for DPB1. Five DR-DQ haplotypes were treated as single units for association and clustering because of strong linkage in the cohort. On average, roughly 250,000 unique TCR beta nucleotide sequences were sequenced per donor among 350 to 400 genotyped donors of the cohort, with around 19% of those sequences being non-productive. The paper's findings and limits, for the study overall: The study gave a list of about 160 TCR beta chains associated with cytomegalovirus. According to a later genetic analysis, donors in an Asian-associated ancestry cluster had fewer N-insertions in productive TCRs than the roughly 700-donor mean. In a later genetic analysis, a missense DCLRE1C variant was associated with V-gene and J-gene trimming of TCR beta chains, and the association was replicated in an independent cohort. Presence/absence analyses assumed roughly uniform sequencing depth across donors, an assumption that may not hold. Some IMGT-functional V segments, including TRBV6-2 and TRBV6-3, could not be distinguished by the 87-base-pair reads and were therefore excluded. The only immune exposure information available for the cohort was CMV serostatus. Most TCR sequences were observed very rarely across donors, whereas some public TCRs were present in many individuals. In vitro tests confirmed that a few of the cytomegalovirus-associated TCR beta chains recognize cytomegalovirus antigens. In an earlier analysis of around 600 of the donors, most TCR beta V segments were observed in productive rearrangements about 87% or about 30% of the time, broadly matching IMGT annotations. Because some donors lacked HLA typing at each locus, the association tests relied only on the typed subset. The authors suggested that the approach could potentially be extended to other disease states and immunological phenotypes. A cluster of highly shared sequence variants was judged likely to represent a technical artifact of the sequencing pipeline. In a later analysis, several top co-occurrence clusters were reported to appear linked to parvovirus B19, influenza, CMV and Epstein-Barr virus. Assigning TCR associations to individual alleles was difficult when HLA alleles, especially DR and DQ, strongly co-occurred. In a later analysis, HLA-associated TCR beta chains were found to be more clonally expanded and to have lower generation probabilities than equally common non-associated chains. In both the original and validation cohorts, the classifier was reported to diagnose cytomegalovirus status with high specificity and sensitivity. In a later analysis, most CMV-associated TCR beta chains were found to appear HLA-restricted, with HLA associations seemingly driven largely by CMV exposure. A further reported finding was that TCR beta sequences accurately predicted the HLA-A and HLA-B alleles for most subjects in the first cohort. Linkage disequilibrium might explain the correlated functional status among segregating V segments, but an unknown experimental factor could not be ruled out. According to a later analysis, TCR association rates differed among HLA loci, with DRB1 alleles showing the most associated TCRs and HLA-C alleles showing the fewest. In this cohort, only TCR beta chains were sequenced, and detectable features were limited by the absence of alpha or paired-chain data. Because counts were too low, seventeen rarely observed V segments, including chromosome 9 orphons, were left out of the earlier analysis of 587 of the donors. Specific HLA alleles were associated with 18,000 or so TCR beta sequences at a false discovery rate of 0.05 in a later analysis.

About this clone itself: Its antigen remains unidentified. Qualities for individual bases were not recorded, and no much larger clone is one base off.

In total, 500 to 700 healthy bone marrow donors made up the cohort. All cohort members were sampled while nominally healthy, although unrecorded immune exposures were likely present. The donor was CMV seronegative and was included in the group of over 300 seronegative cohort members. Each donor provided a peripheral blood sample, and peripheral blood mononuclear cells were used for TCR beta sequencing. The Qiagen DNeasy Blood Extraction Kit was used to extract genomic DNA from the blood cell samples. Preparation of the library involved the immunoSEQ multiplex PCR assay. The multiplex PCR relied on a mix of 60 forward primers for TCR Vbeta segments and 13 reverse primers for TCR Jbeta segments. Amplification of the CDR3 region of rearranged TCR beta genes was performed with a multiplex PCR assay on genomic DNA. The Illumina HiSeq System was used to sequence the amplified TCR beta libraries as 87-base-pair reads. The source study handled its data this way. In a later analysis, 70 million to 95 million unique TCR beta chains were counted across the roughly 670 repertoires, and roughly 11 million of these chains were shared by at least two donors. Raw reads were error-corrected and collapsed into unique sequences with a nearest-neighbor algorithm that merged closely related sequences to remove PCR and sequencing errors. Alignment of CDR3 sequences to IMGT reference sequences was used to assign V, D and J gene segments. For a sequence to be retained, at least a six-nucleotide match to both a V gene segment and a J gene segment was required. Rearrangements were called productive when the CDR3 lacked stop codons and stayed in frame with V and J; all others were non-productive. CDR3 was defined according to IMGT convention as the region running from the second conserved V-encoded cysteine to the conserved J-encoded phenylalanine. In an earlier analysis of 587 of the donors, sequences lacking an unambiguous match to a single V gene segment were excluded. An earlier analysis of a few hundred of the donors classified V segments as functional when productive rearrangements were above 56.7% and as segregating when the standard deviation between donors was above 5%. A statistical classification framework was built to diagnose cytomegalovirus status from the catalog of TCR beta chain sequences. In a later analysis, V and J genes were assigned by comparing TCR nucleotide sequences against IMGT/GENE-DB human TR gene sequences. In a later analysis, CDR3 sequences and most-parsimonious VDJ recombination scenarios were assigned using the TCRdist pipeline. A later analysis defined each TCR beta chain by its CDR3 amino acid sequence plus V-gene family, and excluded reads lacking a unique V-gene family. As a way to deal with suspected cross-contamination and a sequencing artifact, a later analysis dropped hundreds of nucleotide sequences that were highly shared and had low generation probability. In a later analysis, a clonal expansion index for each public chain was calculated from normalized within-repertoire ranks of inferred template counts. Generation probabilities in a later analysis came from a VDJ recombination model fitted to out-of-frame rearrangements, and those results were checked against IGoR. In a later analysis, TCR-TCR, TCR-HLA and TCR-CMV co-occurrence was scored with hypergeometric tests, and a repertoire-size bias correction was applied to TCR pairs. To estimate false discovery rates, a later analysis permuted the HLA or CMV assignments 20 times. In a later analysis, co-occurring TCRs were grouped using DBSCAN, with TCRdist sequence similarity added in when clustering inside HLA-allele-positive subsets. Co-occurrence clustering excluded repertoires with fewer than 30,000 or more than 120,000 public chains, plus five with anomalous nucleotide sharing. The table comes from immuneACCESS by way of TCRdb, which keeps in-frame sequences with V and J called. Part of the clones is missing from these tables; in studies checked, under half for an unresolved V gene and the rest for unknown reasons. V and J calls and clone size follow that table, whereas D and trimming were derived from the DNA. This sample has roughly 240,000 clones in its table, and 85% of those were observed once. The ten biggest clones cover 0.24% of the sample.

Trimming takes 6 bases off V and 3 bases off J; junction bases not matched to a gene: 4. For CDR1 and CDR2, the germline V gene lists WSHSY and SAAADI. The CDR3 sequence holds 13 residues, the cysteine and phenylalanine included. Just the 39-base CDR3 DNA is kept, in frame starting at base 1. The sequencing input was PBMCs. The rearrangement joined TRBV10-2 to TRBJ1-2, and 7 junctional nucleotides match TRBD1. The sequence came from a girl aged 2 to 10 in good health and CMV-seronegative. The DNA reads TGCGCCAGCAGCGGACAGGTGGACTATGGCTACACCTTC. It is translated as CASSGQVDYGYTF.